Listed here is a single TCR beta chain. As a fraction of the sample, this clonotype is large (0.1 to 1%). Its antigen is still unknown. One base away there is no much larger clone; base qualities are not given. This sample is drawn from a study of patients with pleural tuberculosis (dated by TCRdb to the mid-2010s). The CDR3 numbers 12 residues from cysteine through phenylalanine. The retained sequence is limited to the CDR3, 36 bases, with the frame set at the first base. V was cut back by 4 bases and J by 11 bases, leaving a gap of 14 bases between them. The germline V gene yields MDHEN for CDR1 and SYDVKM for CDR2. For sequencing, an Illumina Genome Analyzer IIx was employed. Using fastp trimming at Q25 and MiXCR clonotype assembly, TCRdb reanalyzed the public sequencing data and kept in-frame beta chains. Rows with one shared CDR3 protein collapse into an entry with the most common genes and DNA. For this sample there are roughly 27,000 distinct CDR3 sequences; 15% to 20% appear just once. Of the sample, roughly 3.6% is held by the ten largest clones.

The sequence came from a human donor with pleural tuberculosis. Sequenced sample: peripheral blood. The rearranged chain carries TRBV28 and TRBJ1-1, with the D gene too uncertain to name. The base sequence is TGTGCCAGCAGTTCCAGGATCGAGGTCGCTTTCTTT. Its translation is CASSSRIEVAFF.